A single T cell receptor (beta chain) is shown here with its context. The data were obtained in a study of cytomegalovirus exposure and HLA in healthy donors. The CDR3 is 19 residues long. V shed 5 bases, J shed 1 base, and the junction held 19 bases outside the gene matches. The germline V gene encodes CDR1 SGHTA and CDR2 FQGNSA. Only in-frame clones appear in the TCRdb table, and some are missing; sequencing was by immunoSEQ multiplex PCR. The repertoire holds around 60,000 clones, around 96% seen once, with around 1.2% in the top ten. The chain couples TRBV7-2 to TRBJ2-7; TRBD2 matches at 8 bases. The source of this sequence is a woman aged 18-30 years in good health and CMV-seronegative. The sample taken for sequencing was PBMCs. The DNA of the CDR3 is TGTGCCAGCAGCCGCCGTGTTCCTGTGGGGACTAGGGGTTCCTACGAGCAGTACTTC. Amino acids: CASSRRVPVGTRGSYEQYF.